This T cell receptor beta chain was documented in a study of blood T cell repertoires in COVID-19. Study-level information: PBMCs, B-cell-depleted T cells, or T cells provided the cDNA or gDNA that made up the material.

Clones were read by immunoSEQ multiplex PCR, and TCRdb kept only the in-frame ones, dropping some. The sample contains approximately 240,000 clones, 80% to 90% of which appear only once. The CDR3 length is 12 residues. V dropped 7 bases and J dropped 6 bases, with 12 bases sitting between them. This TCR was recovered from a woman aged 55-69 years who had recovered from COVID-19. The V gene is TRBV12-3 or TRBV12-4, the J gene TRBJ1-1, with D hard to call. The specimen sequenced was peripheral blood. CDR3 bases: TGTGCCAGCACCCGGGGTCCCGCTGAAGCTTTCTTT. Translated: CASTRGPAEAFF.